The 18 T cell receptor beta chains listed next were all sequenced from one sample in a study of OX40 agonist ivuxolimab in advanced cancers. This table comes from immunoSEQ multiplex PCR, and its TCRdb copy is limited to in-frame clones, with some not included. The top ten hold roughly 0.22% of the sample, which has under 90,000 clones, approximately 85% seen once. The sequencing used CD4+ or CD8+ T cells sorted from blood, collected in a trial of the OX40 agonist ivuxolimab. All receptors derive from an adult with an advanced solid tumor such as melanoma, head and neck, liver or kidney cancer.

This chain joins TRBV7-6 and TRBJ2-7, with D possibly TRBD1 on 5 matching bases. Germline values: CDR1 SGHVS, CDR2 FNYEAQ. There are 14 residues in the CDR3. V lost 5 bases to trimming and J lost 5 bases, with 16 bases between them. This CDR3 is CASSPSSGRDEQYF. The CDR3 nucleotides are TGTGCCAGCAGCCCGTCCTCGGGCAGGGACGAGCAGTACTTC.

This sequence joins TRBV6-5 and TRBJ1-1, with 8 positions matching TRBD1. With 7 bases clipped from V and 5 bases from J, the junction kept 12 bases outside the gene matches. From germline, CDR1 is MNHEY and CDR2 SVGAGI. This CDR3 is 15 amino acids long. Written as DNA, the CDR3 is TGTGCCAGCACCCAACACCGGACAGGGAGGACTGAAGCTTTCTTT. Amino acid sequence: CASTQHRTGRTEAFF.

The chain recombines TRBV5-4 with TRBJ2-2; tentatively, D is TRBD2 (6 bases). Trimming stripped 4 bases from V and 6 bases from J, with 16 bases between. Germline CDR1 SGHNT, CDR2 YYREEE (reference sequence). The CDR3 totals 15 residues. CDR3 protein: CASSPGTQGAGELFF. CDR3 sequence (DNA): TGTGCCAGCAGCCCCGGGACTCAAGGGGCCGGGGAGCTGTTTTTT. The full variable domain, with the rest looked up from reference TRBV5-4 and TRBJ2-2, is ETGVTQSPTHLIKTRGQQVTLRCSSQSGHNTVSWYQQALGQGPQFIFQYYREEENGRGNFPPRFSGLQFPNYSSELNVNALELDDSALYLCASSPGTQGAGELFFGEGSRLTVL.

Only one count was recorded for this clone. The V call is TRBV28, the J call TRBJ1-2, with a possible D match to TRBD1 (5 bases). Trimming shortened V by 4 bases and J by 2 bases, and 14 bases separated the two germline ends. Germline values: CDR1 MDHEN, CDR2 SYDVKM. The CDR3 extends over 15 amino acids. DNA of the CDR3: TGTGCCAGCAGTTCCCAGGGCTTTGGGAACTATGGCTACACCTTC. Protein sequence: CASSSQGFGNYGYTF.

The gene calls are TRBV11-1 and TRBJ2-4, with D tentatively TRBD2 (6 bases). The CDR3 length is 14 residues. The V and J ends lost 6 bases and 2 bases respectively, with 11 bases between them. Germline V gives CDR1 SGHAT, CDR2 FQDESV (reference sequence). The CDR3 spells CASSGGGTKNIQYF. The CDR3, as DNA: TGTGCCAGCAGTGGTGGCGGGACCAAAAACATTCAGTACTTC.

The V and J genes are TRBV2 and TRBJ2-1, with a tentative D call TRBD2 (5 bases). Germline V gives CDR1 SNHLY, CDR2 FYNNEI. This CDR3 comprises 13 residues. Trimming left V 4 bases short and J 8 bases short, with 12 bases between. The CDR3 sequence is CASSAPDWDEQFF. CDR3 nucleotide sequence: TGTGCCAGCAGTGCCCCGGACTGGGATGAGCAGTTCTTC.

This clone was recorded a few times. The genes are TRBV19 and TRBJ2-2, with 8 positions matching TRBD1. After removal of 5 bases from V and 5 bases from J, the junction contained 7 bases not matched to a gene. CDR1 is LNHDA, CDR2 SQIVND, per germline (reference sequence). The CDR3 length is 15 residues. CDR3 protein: CASSLNRGSTGELFF. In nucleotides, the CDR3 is TGTGCCAGTAGTCTTAACAGGGGGTCAACCGGGGAGCTGTTTTTT.

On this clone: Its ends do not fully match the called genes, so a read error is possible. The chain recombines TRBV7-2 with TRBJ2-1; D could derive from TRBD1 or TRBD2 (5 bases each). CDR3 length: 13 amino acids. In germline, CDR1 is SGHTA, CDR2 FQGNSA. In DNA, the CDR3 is TGTGCCAGCCGAAGGGACCACTACGATGAGCAGTTCTTC. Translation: CASRRDHYDEQFF. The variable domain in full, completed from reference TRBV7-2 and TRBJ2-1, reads GAGVSQSPSNKVTEKGKDVELRCDPISGHTALYWYRQSLGQGLEFLIYFQGNSAPDKSGLPSDRFSAERTGGSVSTLTIQRTQQEDSAVYLCASRRDHYDEQFFGPGTRLTVL.

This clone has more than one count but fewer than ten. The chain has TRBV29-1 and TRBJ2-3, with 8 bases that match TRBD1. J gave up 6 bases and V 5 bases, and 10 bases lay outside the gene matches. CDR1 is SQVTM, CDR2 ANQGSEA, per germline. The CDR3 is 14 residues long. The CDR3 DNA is TGCAGCGTTCTACGACAGGGGATAAGTGATACGCAGTATTTT. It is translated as CSVLRQGISDTQYF.

The CDR3 here is CASSPGQGRGTEAFF. In DNA form, the CDR3 reads TGTGCCAGCAGCCCGGGACAGGGCCGGGGGACTGAAGCTTTCTTT. This rearrangement joins TRBV4-2 to TRBJ1-1; 9 nucleotides agree with TRBD1. Germline trimming cut 4 bases from V and 5 bases from J; bases unmatched to any gene: 8. Germline V gives CDR1 LGHNA, CDR2 YNFKEQ. CDR3 length equals 15 residues.

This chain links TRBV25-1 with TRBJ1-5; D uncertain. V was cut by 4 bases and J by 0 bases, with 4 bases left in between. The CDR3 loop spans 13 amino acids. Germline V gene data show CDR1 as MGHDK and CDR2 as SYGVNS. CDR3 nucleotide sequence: TGTGCCAGCAGTGGGGATAGCAATCAGCCCCAGCATTTT. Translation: CASSGDSNQPQHF.

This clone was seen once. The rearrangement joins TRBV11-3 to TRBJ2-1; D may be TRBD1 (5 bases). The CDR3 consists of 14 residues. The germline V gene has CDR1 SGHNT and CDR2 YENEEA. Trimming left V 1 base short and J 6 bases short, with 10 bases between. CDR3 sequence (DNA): TGTGCCAGCAGCTTAGGAGACAGATCCAATGAGCAGTTCTTC. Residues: CASSLGDRSNEQFF.

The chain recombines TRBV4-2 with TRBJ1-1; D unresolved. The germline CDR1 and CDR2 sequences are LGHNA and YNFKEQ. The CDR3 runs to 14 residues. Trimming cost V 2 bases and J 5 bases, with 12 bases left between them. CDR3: CASSQYAGMTEAFF. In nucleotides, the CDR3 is TGTGCCAGCAGCCAATACGCGGGAATGACTGAAGCTTTCTTT.

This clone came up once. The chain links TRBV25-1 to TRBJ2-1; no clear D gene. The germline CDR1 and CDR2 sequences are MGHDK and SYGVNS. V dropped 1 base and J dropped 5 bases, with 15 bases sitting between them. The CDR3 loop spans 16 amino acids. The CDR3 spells CASSELDDRAHNEQFF. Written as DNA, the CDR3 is TGTGCCAGCAGTGAATTGGATGACCGGGCTCACAATGAGCAGTTCTTC.

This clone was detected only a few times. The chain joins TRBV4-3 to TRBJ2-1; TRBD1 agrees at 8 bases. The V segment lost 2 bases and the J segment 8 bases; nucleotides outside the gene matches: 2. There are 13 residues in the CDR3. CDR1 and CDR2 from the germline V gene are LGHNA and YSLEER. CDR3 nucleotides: TGCGCCAGCAGCCAACGGACAGGGTATGAGCAGTTCTTC. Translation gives CASSQRTGYEQFF.

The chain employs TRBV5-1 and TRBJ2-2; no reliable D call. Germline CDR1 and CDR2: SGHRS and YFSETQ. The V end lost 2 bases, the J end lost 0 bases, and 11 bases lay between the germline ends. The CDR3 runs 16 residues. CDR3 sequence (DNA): TGCGCCAGCAGCTTTATGAGGTCCTCGAACACCGGGGAGCTGTTTTTT. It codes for CASSFMRSSNTGELFF.

DNA of the CDR3: TGTGCCAGCAGCGCCGGGGGTTTGGGGCAAGAGACCCAGTACTTC. Translating it yields CASSAGGLGQETQYF. V usage is TRBV5-4 and J usage is TRBJ2-5; D is possibly TRBD2 (6 bases). With 4 bases removed from V and 2 bases from J, the gap between germline ends came to 15 bases. This CDR3 region has 15 residues. The germline V gene encodes CDR1 SGHNT and CDR2 YYREEE (reference sequence).

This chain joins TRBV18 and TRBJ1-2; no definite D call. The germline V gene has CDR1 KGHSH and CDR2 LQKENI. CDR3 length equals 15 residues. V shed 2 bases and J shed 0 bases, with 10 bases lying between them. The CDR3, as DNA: TGTGCCAGCTCACCAAAGGACGGTACTAACTATGGCTACACCTTC. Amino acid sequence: CASSPKDGTNYGYTF. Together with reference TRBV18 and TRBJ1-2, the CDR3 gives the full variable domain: NAGVMQNPRHLVRRRGQEARLRCSPMKGHSHVYWYRQLPEEGLKFMVYLQKENIIDESGMPKERFSAEFPKEGPSILRIQQVVRGDSAAYFCASSPKDGTNYGYTFGSGTRLTVV.